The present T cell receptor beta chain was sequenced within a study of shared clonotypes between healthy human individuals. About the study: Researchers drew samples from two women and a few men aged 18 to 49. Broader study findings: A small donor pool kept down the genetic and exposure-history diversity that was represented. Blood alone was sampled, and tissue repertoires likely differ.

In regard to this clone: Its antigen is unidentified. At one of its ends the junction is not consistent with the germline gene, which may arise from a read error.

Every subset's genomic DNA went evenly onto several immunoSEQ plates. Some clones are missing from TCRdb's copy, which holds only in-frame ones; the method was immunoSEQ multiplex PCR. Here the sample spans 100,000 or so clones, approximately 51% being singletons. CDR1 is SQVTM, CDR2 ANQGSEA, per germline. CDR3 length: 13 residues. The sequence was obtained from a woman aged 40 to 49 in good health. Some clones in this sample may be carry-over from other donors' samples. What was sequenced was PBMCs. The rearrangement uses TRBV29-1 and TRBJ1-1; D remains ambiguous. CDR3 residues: CSVEAGGNTGAFF. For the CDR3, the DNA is TGCAGCGTTGAGGCAGGTGGGAACACTGGAGCTTTCTTT. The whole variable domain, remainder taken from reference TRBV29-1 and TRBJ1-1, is SAVISQKPSRDICQRGTSLTIQCQVDSQVTMMFWYRQQPGQSLTLIATANQGSEATYESGFVIDKFPISRPNLTFSTLTVSNMSPEDSSIYLCSVEAGGNTGAFFGQGTRLTVV.